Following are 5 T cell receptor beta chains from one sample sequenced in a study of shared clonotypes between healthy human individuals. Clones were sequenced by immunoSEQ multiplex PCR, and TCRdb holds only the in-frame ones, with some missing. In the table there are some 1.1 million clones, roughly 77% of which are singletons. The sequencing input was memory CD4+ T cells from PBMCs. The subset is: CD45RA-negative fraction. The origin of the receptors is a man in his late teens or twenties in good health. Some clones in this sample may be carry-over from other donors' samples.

The CDR3, as DNA: TGTGCCAGCAGCCTTGGACATTCCGGCGAGCAGTACTTC. Residues: CASSLGHSGEQYF. The chain recombines TRBV28 with TRBJ2-5, with a possible D match to TRBD1 (5 bases). TRBJ2-7 matches the DNA end more closely, so the J call is doubtful. The CDR3 is 13 amino acids. Germline V CDR1 and CDR2: MDHEN, SYDVKM.

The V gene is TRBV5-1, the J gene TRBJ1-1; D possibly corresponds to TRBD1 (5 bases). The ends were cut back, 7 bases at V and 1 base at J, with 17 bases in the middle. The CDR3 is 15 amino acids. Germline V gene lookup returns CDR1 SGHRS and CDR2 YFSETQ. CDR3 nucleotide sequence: TGCGCCAGCTTACCCTCGCCAGGACAGAACACTGAAGCTTTCTTT. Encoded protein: CASLPSPGQNTEAFF.

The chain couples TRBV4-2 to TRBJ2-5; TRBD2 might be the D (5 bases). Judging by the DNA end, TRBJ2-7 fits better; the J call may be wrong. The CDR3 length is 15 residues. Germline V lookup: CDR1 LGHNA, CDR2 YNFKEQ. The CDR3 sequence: CASSRTGIQPYEQYF. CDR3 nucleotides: TGTGCCAGCAGCCGAACCGGGATCCAACCCTACGAGCAGTACTTC.

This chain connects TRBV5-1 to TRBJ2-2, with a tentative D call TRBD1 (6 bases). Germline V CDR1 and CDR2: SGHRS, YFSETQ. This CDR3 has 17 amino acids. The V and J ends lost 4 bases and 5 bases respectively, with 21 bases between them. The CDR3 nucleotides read TGCGCCAGCAGCCCCTTTCTAGTCGTAGGGGGTACCGGGGAGCTGTTTTTT. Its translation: CASSPFLVVGGTGELFF. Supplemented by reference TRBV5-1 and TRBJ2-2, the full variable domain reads KAGVTQTPRYLIKTRGQQVTLSCSPISGHRSVSWYQQTPGQGLQFLFEYFSETQRNKGNFPGRFSGRQFSNSRSEMNVSTLELGDSALYLCASSPFLVVGGTGELFFGEGSRLTVL.

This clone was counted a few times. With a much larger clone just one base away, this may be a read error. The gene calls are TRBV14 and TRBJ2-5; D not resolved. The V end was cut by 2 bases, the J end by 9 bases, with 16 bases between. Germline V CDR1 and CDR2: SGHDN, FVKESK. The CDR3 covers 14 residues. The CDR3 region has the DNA TGTGCCAGCAGCCAACCAGCTCTTCGTGAGGCCCAGTACTTC. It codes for CASSQPALREAQYF.